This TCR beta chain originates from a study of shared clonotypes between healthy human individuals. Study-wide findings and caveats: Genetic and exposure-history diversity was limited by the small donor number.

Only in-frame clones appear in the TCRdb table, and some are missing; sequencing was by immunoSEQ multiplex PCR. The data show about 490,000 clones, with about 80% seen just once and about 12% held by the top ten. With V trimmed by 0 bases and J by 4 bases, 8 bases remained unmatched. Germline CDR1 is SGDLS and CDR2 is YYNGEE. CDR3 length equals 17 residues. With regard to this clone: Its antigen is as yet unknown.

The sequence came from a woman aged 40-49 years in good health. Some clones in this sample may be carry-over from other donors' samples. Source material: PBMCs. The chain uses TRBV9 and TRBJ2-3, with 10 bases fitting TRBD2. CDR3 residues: CASSVGLAGVSADTQYF. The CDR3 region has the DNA TGTGCCAGCAGCGTAGGCCTAGCGGGAGTATCGGCAGATACGCAGTATTTT.